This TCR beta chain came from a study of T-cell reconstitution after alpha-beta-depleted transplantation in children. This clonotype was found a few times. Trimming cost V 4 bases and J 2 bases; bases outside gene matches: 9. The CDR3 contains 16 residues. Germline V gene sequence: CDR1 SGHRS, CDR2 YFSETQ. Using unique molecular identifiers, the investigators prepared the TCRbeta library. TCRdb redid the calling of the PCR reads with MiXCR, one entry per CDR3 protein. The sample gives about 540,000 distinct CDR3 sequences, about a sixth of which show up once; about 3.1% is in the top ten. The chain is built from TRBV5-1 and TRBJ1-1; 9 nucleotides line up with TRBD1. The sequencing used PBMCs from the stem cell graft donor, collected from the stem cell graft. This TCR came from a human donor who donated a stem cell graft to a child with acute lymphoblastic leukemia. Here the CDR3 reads CASSPNPGQGNTEAFF. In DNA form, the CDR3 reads TGCGCCAGCAGCCCCAACCCGGGACAGGGCAACACTGAAGCTTTCTTT.